A single count supports the clone carrying this T cell receptor beta chain. The sample originates from a study of T cell changes during pregnancy in multiple sclerosis. Measured with immunoSEQ multiplex PCR; TCRdb has only the in-frame clones, and not every one. The table shows 61,000 or so clones, with just under 95% occurring only once. Looked up from germline, CDR1 is SGHRS and CDR2 is YFSETQ. Trimming at V came to 1 base and at J to 5 bases, leaving 5 bases not matched to a gene. The CDR3 runs to 15 residues. This TCR derives from a female donor with multiple sclerosis, enrolled in a pregnancy study. The rearrangement uses TRBV5-1 and TRBJ2-1; 8 nucleotides align to TRBD2. The source was CD4+ T cells from peripheral blood mononuclear cells, collected before pregnancy. The CDR3 region has the DNA TGCGCCAGCAGCTTGATGCTAGCGGGTAACAATGAGCAGTTCTTC. Protein: CASSLMLAGNNEQFF.